The T cell receptor beta chain described here comes from a study of cytomegalovirus exposure and HLA in healthy donors. A word on this clone: Its antigen is currently unknown.

Germline CDR1 SGHDT, CDR2 YYEEEE. V shed 0 bases and J 8 bases; nucleotides not matched to a gene: 1. The CDR3 totals 13 residues. Primers: 60 Vbeta forward and 13 Jbeta reverse. Sequencing used immunoSEQ multiplex PCR; TCRdb keeps in-frame clones, though not all of them. The repertoire consists of roughly 280,000 clones, with around two thirds occurring once and the leading ten covering 2% to 2.5%. Study outcomes and limitations: By a later analysis, the bulk of CMV-associated TCR beta chains appeared HLA-restricted. In a later analysis, productive TCRs from donors in an Asian-associated ancestry cluster reportedly carried fewer N-insertions than the cohort mean. Researchers left out some V segments, among them TRBV6-2 and TRBV6-3, as indistinguishable. When the data were analyzed later, several of the most significant clusters appeared to be linked to common viral pathogens.

This receptor was identified in a female donor in good health and CMV-seronegative. The sample taken for sequencing was PBMCs. The rearrangement uses TRBV5-6 and TRBJ2-1, with TRBD1 identical over 8 bases. As DNA, the CDR3 is TGTGCCAGCAGCTTGGGACAGGGGTATGAGCAGTTCTTC. Translated: CASSLGQGYEQFF.